The next 5 T cell receptor beta chains were all read from a single sample in a study of naive and memory T cell subsets. Study-level findings and limits: Especially in CD8 cells, naive repertoires contained a few larger clonotypes, possibly CD45RA-re-expressing memory cells.

Which antigens these TCRs recognize remains unknown. Two oligonucleotides, mixed equimolar, formed the beta constant-region primer covering TRBC1 and TRBC2. Four rounds of PCR amplified the ligated cDNA using nested alpha and beta constant-region primers plus SP2. MiXCR was run by TCRdb on the UMI-ligation and nested PCR reads, yielding one entry per CDR3 protein. The sample includes roughly 140,000 distinct CDR3 sequences, approximately 20% of them seen just once. Sequenced sample: naive CD8+ T cells from blood. The receptors derive from a human donor in good health.

V is TRBV4-3 and J is TRBJ2-4, with D tentatively TRBD1 or TRBD2 (5 bases each). V lost 0 bases, J lost 1 base, and 16 bases lay in between. The CDR3 length is 18 residues. Per the germline V gene, CDR1 is LGHNA and CDR2 is YSLEER. The CDR3 sequence is CASSQDRTRQSAKNIQYF. DNA for the CDR3: TGCGCCAGCAGCCAAGATCGGACTCGACAGTCGGCCAAAAACATTCAGTACTTC.

The gene calls are TRBV12-3 or TRBV12-4 and TRBJ1-1; unclear D gene. The CDR3 is 14 amino acids. The V end lost 6 bases, the J end lost 1 base, and 12 bases lay between the germline ends. CDR3: CASSLVLPNTEAFF. The CDR3 DNA is TGTGCCAGCAGCCTCGTATTACCGAACACTGAAGCTTTCTTT.

The chain joins TRBV29-1 to TRBJ2-7; the D gene is possibly TRBD2 (6 bases). CDR1 is SQVTM and CDR2 is ANQGSEA in the germline V gene. Deletions cut 4 bases from V and 3 bases from J, with 16 bases between. The CDR3 runs 14 residues. The CDR3 DNA sequence: TGCAGCGTTGGGAGGGCTGCCCCCCTCTACGAGCAGTACTTC. It yields the protein CSVGRAAPLYEQYF.

Notes on this clonotype: One base away lies a much larger clone, so this may be a sequencing read error. The CDR3: CANSQDPGGHNEQFF. For the CDR3, the DNA is TGTGCCAACAGCCAAGACCCAGGGGGACACAATGAGCAGTTCTTC. The rearrangement links TRBV3-1 to TRBJ2-1; TRBD1 matches at 7 bases. CDR3 length: 15 residues. The V gene's germline CDR1 is LGHDT and CDR2 YNNKEL (reference sequence).

The chain has TRBV19 and TRBJ1-5; tentative D call: TRBD1 (5 bases). Germline CDR1 reads LNHDA; CDR2 reads SQIVND (reference sequence). V lost 4 bases, J lost 0 bases, and 13 bases lay in between. The CDR3 runs 16 residues. CDR3 in DNA: TGTGCCAGTAGTACCCCGACAGTCTATAGCAATCAGCCCCAGCATTTT. This gives the protein CASSTPTVYSNQPQHF.